Listed below are T cell receptor beta chains from one sample, sequenced in a study of blood T cells in healthy people across ages. TCRdb called the 5' RACE reads again in MiXCR, with one record for every CDR3 protein. The data show 890,000 or so distinct CDR3 sequences, 55% to 65% seen once. Source material: blood. These receptors were obtained from a man younger than 45 in good health. Both conserved end residues are part of each CDR3. A D gene is named only where the DNA matches it firmly. The size entry is marked missing in some rows and otherwise reads once, few, many or a size class.

len | d_gene | j_gene | abundance | v_gene | CDR3nt | CDR3aa
14 | NA | TRBJ1-1 | few | TRBV6-1 | TGTGCCAGCAGTGAAGTTCCGGGAAGTCCTGAAGCTTTCTTT | CASSEVPGSPEAFF
13 | NA | TRBJ2-1 | NA | TRBV5-1 | TGCGCCAGCAGCTTACTGGCTCACAATGAGCAGTTCTTC | CASSLLAHNEQFF
15 | TRBD2 | TRBJ2-5 | once | TRBV9 | TGTGCCAGCAGCCCAGCGGGGGGGCAACAAGAGACCCAGTACTTC | CASSPAGGQQETQYF
16 | TRBD1 | TRBJ2-4 | NA | TRBV20-1 | TGCAGTGCTAGATCCCCATCGGGACAGGGGGCACGGGAGCAGTACTTC | CSARSPSGQGAREQYF
13 | TRBD2 | TRBJ2-4 | NA | TRBV29-1 | TGCAGCGTTGTCTCAGCGGGGGGCCAGGAGCAGTACTTC | CSVVSAGGQEQYF
16 | TRBD1 | TRBJ2-5 | few | TRBV9 | TGTGCCAGCAGCGAGGGGGCTAGATGGACACAAGAGACCCAGTACTTC | CASSEGARWTQETQYF
17 | TRBD1 | TRBJ2-5 | many | TRBV4-3 | TGCGCCAGCAGCCAAGATGTACCGGGACAGGGGAAAGAGACCCAGTACTTC | CASSQDVPGQGKETQYF
14 | TRBD1 | TRBJ2-5 | NA | TRBV4-3 | TGCGCCAGCAGTCAGACAGGGGTGGGGAAGACCCAGTACTTC | CASSQTGVGKTQYF
16 | TRBD1 | TRBJ2-1 | NA | TRBV6-2/TRBV6-3 | TGTGCCAGCAGTTACGACAGGGGCGCGATGTACAATGAGCAGTTCTTC | CASSYDRGAMYNEQFF
14 | NA | TRBJ2-5 | many | TRBV4-3 | TGCGCCAGCAGCCAAGATCGGGGGCGAGAGACCCAGTACTTC | CASSQDRGRETQYF
15 | TRBD2 | TRBJ2-3 | NA | TRBV7-2 | TGTGCCAGCAGCGAGCGGGGATCGTCCGCAGATACGCAGTATTTT | CASSERGSSADTQYF
15 | NA | TRBJ2-5 | NA | TRBV7-7 | TGTGCTAGCAGCTTAAATGTAGCAGGCCAAGAGACCCAGTACTTC | CASSLNVAGQETQYF
14 | TRBD2 | TRBJ2-5 | NA | TRBV5-5 | TGTGCCAGCAGCTCCGGACTAGCGTGGGAGACCCAGTACTTC | CASSSGLAWETQYF
15 | NA | TRBJ2-7 | NA | TRBV4-3 | TGCGCCAGCAGCCAAGATCCTTATCTAGGGGTGGGGCAGTACTTC | CASSQDPYLGVGQYF
15 | TRBD1 | TRBJ2-7 | NA | TRBV12-3/TRBV12-4 | TGTGCCAGCAGTTTTGGATGGGACAGAGCCTACGAGCAGTACTTC | CASSFGWDRAYEQYF
14 | TRBD2 | TRBJ2-3 | NA | TRBV20-1 | TGCAGTGCTACCCGGGGGGGTAGCACAGATACGCAGTATTTT | CSATRGGSTDTQYF
15 | TRBD1 | TRBJ2-7 | NA | TRBV2 | TGTGCCAGCAGTGCCCAGGGGGCTTACACCTACGAGCAGTACTTC | CASSAQGAYTYEQYF
15 | TRBD1 | TRBJ1-4 | NA | TRBV29-1 | TGCAGCGCCGGAGGGACAGGGATGTCTAATGAAAAACTGTTTTTT | CSAGGTGMSNEKLFF
15 | NA | TRBJ2-7 | NA | TRBV5-4 | TGTGCCAGCAGCTTTGGATCGGGCGTCAGCTACGAGCAGTACTTC | CASSFGSGVSYEQYF
18 | NA | TRBJ2-5 | few | TRBV25-1 | TGTGCCAGCAACCCTTTGGACGGTAGGGCAGGGGCACAAGAGACCCAGTACTTC | CASNPLDGRAGAQETQYF
16 | NA | TRBJ2-6 | NA | TRBV7-9 | TGTGCCAGCAGCCCACCTTGGAGATCTGGGGCCAACGTCCTGACTTTC | CASSPPWRSGANVLTF
13 | NA | TRBJ2-7 | NA | TRBV7-2 | TGTGCCAGCAGCCTACGACAGGAGTACGAGCAGTACTTC | CASSLRQEYEQYF
14 | TRBD1 | TRBJ2-5 | NA | TRBV2 | TGTGCCAGCAGCTCAGAGACAGGGGAAGAGACCCAGTACTTC | CASSSETGEETQYF
17 | NA | TRBJ2-7 | few | TRBV4-2 | TGTGCCAGCAGCCAAGATACGAGGGATACCTACCACTACGAGCAGTACTTC | CASSQDTRDTYHYEQYF
13 | NA | TRBJ1-2 | NA | TRBV30 | TGTGCCTGGAGTCCAGACAGGTCTTATGGCTACACCTTC | CAWSPDRSYGYTF
12 | TRBD1 | TRBJ2-5 | NA | TRBV7-2 | TGTGCCAGCAGCCCCGGGGACAGGGCCCAGTACTTC | CASSPGDRAQYF
16 | NA | TRBJ1-2 | NA | TRBV7-8 | TGTGCCAGCAGCTTAGGGGGGGACGGAACATACTGTGGCTACACCTTC | CASSLGGDGTYCGYTF
16 | NA | TRBJ2-3 | NA | TRBV7-2 | TGTGCCAGCAGCTTAGTGATGACAGACTACACAGATACGCAGTATTTT | CASSLVMTDYTDTQYF
15 | TRBD2 | TRBJ2-6 | NA | TRBV10-3 | TGTGCCATCCGGGAGGGGAGCTCTGGGGCCAACGTCCTGACTTTC | CAIREGSSGANVLTF
14 | TRBD2 | TRBJ2-1 | NA | TRBV6-2/TRBV6-3 | TGTGCCAGCAGTGACCCGGGACTAGCATATGAGCAGTTCTTC | CASSDPGLAYEQFF
14 | NA | TRBJ2-3 | NA | TRBV3-1 | TGTGCCAGCAGCCCGGGCCCTCCGGTAGATACGCAGTATTTT | CASSPGPPVDTQYF
17 | NA | TRBJ2-1 | NA | TRBV7-2 | TGTGCCAGCAGCTTAAATGCGGGGGCCCTTACCTACAATGAGCAGTTCTTC | CASSLNAGALTYNEQFF
13 | TRBD1 | TRBJ2-7 | NA | TRBV20-1 | TGCAGTGCACACCGACAGGGGGTCCGGGAGCAGTACTTC | CSAHRQGVREQYF
15 | NA | TRBJ1-5 | many | TRBV7-9 | TGTGCCAGCAGCCGGGTAGAATCGAGCAATCAGCCCCAGCATTTT | CASSRVESSNQPQHF
16 | TRBD2 | TRBJ2-7 | few | TRBV12-3/TRBV12-4 | TGTGCCAGCAGTTTGAATTCGGGACTAGCGGGGGGAGAGCAGTACTTC | CASSLNSGLAGGEQYF
16 | NA | TRBJ2-7 | NA | TRBV20-1 | TGCAGTGCTAGAGATCTGGGGGCAGAGCCTTCCTACGAGCAGTACTTC | CSARDLGAEPSYEQYF
15 | NA | TRBJ1-5 | once | TRBV25-1 | TGTGCCAGCAGCGAAGGATGGGGGCACAATCAGCCCCAGCATTTT | CASSEGWGHNQPQHF
14 | NA | TRBJ2-5 | few | TRBV7-3 | TGTGCCAGCAGCCAGTTCACAGGGCGGGAGACCCAGTACTTC | CASSQFTGRETQYF
16 | TRBD1 | TRBJ2-5 | NA | TRBV6-6 | TGTGCCAGCAGTTACTCGCGGACAGGGGACGTGGAGACCCAGTACTTC | CASSYSRTGDVETQYF
16 | NA | TRBJ1-2 | NA | TRBV7-2 | TGTGCCAGCAGCTTAGCCGGGAGCCTTCCAAAGGGTGGCTACACCTTC | CASSLAGSLPKGGYTF
16 | TRBD1 | TRBJ2-3 | NA | TRBV7-9 | TGTGCCAGCAGCAAAACCGGGACAGGGATAACAGATACGCAGTATTTT | CASSKTGTGITDTQYF
13 | TRBD1 | TRBJ2-3 | NA | TRBV7-2 | TGTGCCAGCAGCTTGGGACAGGCCGATACGCAGTATTTT | CASSLGQADTQYF
12 | NA | TRBJ2-1 | NA | TRBV11-1 | TGTGCCAGCAGCTTAAGGGTCAATGAGCAGTTCTTC | CASSLRVNEQFF
15 | TRBD2 | TRBJ2-7 | few | TRBV7-2 | TGTGCCAGCAGCTTAAGCGCGGGACTAGCGTACGAGCAGTACTTC | CASSLSAGLAYEQYF
14 | NA | TRBJ2-5 | NA | TRBV30 | TGTGCCTGGAGGCACATCCCCGGCCAAGAGACCCAGTACTTC | CAWRHIPGQETQYF
14 | NA | TRBJ2-7 | few | TRBV7-2 | TGTGCCAGCACCCCGAGGAATTTGCCCTACGAGCAGTACTTC | CASTPRNLPYEQYF
20 | TRBD2 | TRBJ2-3 | once | TRBV3-1 | TGTGCCAGCAGCCAAGATCTTGGGACTAGCTTCTTCCAGCACACAGATACGCAGTATTTT | CASSQDLGTSFFQHTDTQYF
14 | TRBD2 | TRBJ2-1 | NA | TRBV29-1 | TGCAGCGTTGCTAGCGGGGGGTCATACAATGAGCAGTTCTTC | CSVASGGSYNEQFF
15 | TRBD2 | TRBJ2-5 | many | TRBV2 | TGTGCCAACTATCGAAGCGGGGACCCCGTGCAGACCCAGTACTTC | CANYRSGDPVQTQYF
17 | TRBD1 | TRBJ2-7 | NA | TRBV7-2 | TGTGCCAGCAGCTCTGGACAGGGGACAAGGAGCTCCTACGAGCAGTACTTC | CASSSGQGTRSSYEQYF
12 | NA | TRBJ2-1 | NA | TRBV29-1 | TGCAGCGTTGTAGGGGGGCCGAATGAGCAGTTCTTC | CSVVGGPNEQFF
17 | TRBD2 | TRBJ2-7 | NA | TRBV11-2 | TGTGCCAGCAGCTTAGATAGGTCTAGCGGGGGCCGGTACGAGCAGTACTTC | CASSLDRSSGGRYEQYF
17 | TRBD2 | TRBJ2-3 | once | TRBV7-2 | TGTGCCAGCAGCTGGGGGACTAGCGGGAGGGGAAAAGATACGCAGTATTTT | CASSWGTSGRGKDTQYF
14 | NA | TRBJ2-3 | NA | TRBV28 | TGTGCCAGCAGTTTTAGGTCCGGCCCGGTTACGCAGTATTTT | CASSFRSGPVTQYF
18 | NA | TRBJ1-1 | NA | TRBV20-1 | TGCAGTGCCAGGGTTTGGGGCGAGCTATACCCCGGGGACACTGAAGCTTTCTTT | CSARVWGELYPGDTEAFF
14 | NA | TRBJ2-2 | NA | TRBV20-1 | TGCAGTGCTAGGGGGCAGGGACACACCGGGGAGCTGTTTTTT | CSARGQGHTGELFF
14 | NA | TRBJ2-3 | few | TRBV7-6 | TGTGCCAGCAGCCAAAACAGGGTTGCTAATACGCAGTATTTT | CASSQNRVANTQYF
15 | TRBD2 | TRBJ2-7 | few | TRBV29-1 | TGCAGCGTTGTGGCTAGCGGGGCCCCCTTCTACGAGCAGTACTTC | CSVVASGAPFYEQYF